This T cell receptor (beta chain) was sequenced during a study of blood T cell repertoires in COVID-19. Study context: Acute and convalescent COVID-19 samples came from the United States, Italy and Spain.

Trimming took 5 bases from V and 7 from J; bases not matched to a gene: 11. The CDR3 spans 16 residues. Germline CDR1 reads KGHDR; CDR2 reads SFDVKD. Using immunoSEQ multiplex PCR, the repertoire was profiled, and TCRdb retains in-frame clones only, with some absent. The profile shows about 300,000 clones, about nine tenths of them singletons. This TCR was sampled from a man under 40 who had recovered from COVID-19. The gene calls are TRBV24-1 and TRBJ2-1; 9 bases fit TRBD2. Sequencing input: PBMCs or T cells enriched from blood (not recorded which). The chain's CDR3 is CATSGATGLAMNEQFF. The CDR3 region has the DNA TGTGCCACCAGTGGCGCTACGGGACTAGCAATGAATGAGCAGTTCTTC.